The rows below give T cell receptor beta chains drawn from one sample of a study of shared clonotypes between healthy human individuals. This table comes from immunoSEQ multiplex PCR, and its TCRdb copy is limited to in-frame clones, with some not included. Counted here are approximately 2,000,000 clones, 85% to 95% occurring once; the ten biggest clones make up 0.3% to 0.45%. Sequenced: naive CD4+ T cells from PBMCs. Source of these receptors: a man between 18 and 29 years old in good health. Some clones in this sample may be carry-over from other donors' samples. Both conserved end residues are part of each CDR3. D genes are given only for firm matches. The size entry is marked missing in some rows and otherwise reads once, few, many or a size class.

abundance: NA
j_gene: TRBJ2-5
d_gene: TRBD1
v_gene: TRBV19
CDR3nt: TGTGCCAGTAGACGCACAGGGGCAGAGACCCAGTACTTC
CDR3aa: CASRRTGAETQYF

abundance: once
j_gene: TRBJ2-3
d_gene: TRBD1
v_gene: TRBV2
CDR3nt: TGTGCCAGCAGGGGCCGACAGGGTGCAACAGATACGCAGTATTTT
CDR3aa: CASRGRQGATDTQYF

abundance: NA
j_gene: TRBJ2-7
d_gene: TRBD1
v_gene: TRBV11-2
CDR3nt: TGTGCCAGCAGCTTAGTTTTGGGACAGGGGGCCGGCTACGAGCAGTACTTC
CDR3aa: CASSLVLGQGAGYEQYF

abundance: NA
j_gene: TRBJ1-2
d_gene: TRBD1
v_gene: TRBV11-3
CDR3nt: TGTGCCAGCAGCACTAGGACAGGGTCCGTGGGCTACACCTTC
CDR3aa: CASSTRTGSVGYTF

abundance: NA
j_gene: TRBJ2-7
d_gene: TRBD1
v_gene: TRBV6-5
CDR3nt: TGTGCCAGCAGGAGGGGACAGGCGAGCTCCTACGAGCAGTACTTC
CDR3aa: CASRRGQASSYEQYF

abundance: NA
j_gene: TRBJ2-1
d_gene: NA
v_gene: TRBV28
CDR3nt: TGTGCCAGCAGATCACAGGGACGGACGGGTGAGCAGTTCTTC
CDR3aa: CASRSQGRTGEQFF

abundance: NA
j_gene: TRBJ2-6
d_gene: TRBD1
v_gene: TRBV7-9
CDR3nt: TGTGCCAGCAGCTTAGAATGGACAGGGGGCACAGGGGCCAACGTCCTGACTTTC
CDR3aa: CASSLEWTGGTGANVLTF

abundance: NA
j_gene: TRBJ1-1
d_gene: TRBD1
v_gene: TRBV2
CDR3nt: TGTGCCAGCAGTTATTACCGGGACAGGGGGAGGCTGAAAGCTTTCTTT
CDR3aa: CASSYYRDRGRLKAFF

abundance: NA
j_gene: TRBJ1-1
d_gene: NA
v_gene: TRBV18
CDR3nt: TGTGCCAGCTCACCACGGCAGGCTATGAACACTGAAGCTTTCTTT
CDR3aa: CASSPRQAMNTEAFF

abundance: once
j_gene: TRBJ2-2
d_gene: TRBD1
v_gene: TRBV5-4
CDR3nt: TGTGCCAGCAGCTTGGCCGGGACAGCCACCGGGGAGCTGTTTTTT
CDR3aa: CASSLAGTATGELFF

abundance: NA
j_gene: TRBJ2-7
d_gene: NA
v_gene: TRBV7-9
CDR3nt: TGTGCCAGCAGCTTAACCCAGGGAGCGTTTGACGAGCAGTACTTC
CDR3aa: CASSLTQGAFDEQYF

abundance: NA
j_gene: TRBJ1-2
d_gene: NA
v_gene: TRBV19
CDR3nt: TGTGCCAGTAGGGAATCTCGACTAATGGGTGGCTACACCTTC
CDR3aa: CASRESRLMGGYTF

abundance: NA
j_gene: TRBJ2-2
d_gene: TRBD1
v_gene: TRBV19
CDR3nt: TGTGCCAGTATAGACAGGGGGTCCACCGGGGAGCTGTTTTTT
CDR3aa: CASIDRGSTGELFF

abundance: NA
j_gene: TRBJ2-2
d_gene: TRBD2
v_gene: TRBV28
CDR3nt: TGTGCCAGCAGTCCTCTAGCGGGAGGAATCACCGGGGAGCTGTTTTTT
CDR3aa: CASSPLAGGITGELFF

abundance: NA
j_gene: TRBJ1-2
d_gene: NA
v_gene: TRBV6-6
CDR3nt: TGTGCCAGCAGCTCAAATTATGGCTACACCTTC
CDR3aa: CASSSNYGYTF

abundance: NA
j_gene: TRBJ2-7
d_gene: NA
v_gene: TRBV4-1
CDR3nt: TGCGCCAGCAGCCAAGCAGGGTTGTCCTACGAGCAGTACTTC
CDR3aa: CASSQAGLSYEQYF

abundance: NA
j_gene: TRBJ2-2
d_gene: TRBD2
v_gene: TRBV18
CDR3nt: TGTGCCAGCTCACCATTACTAGCGGTGAACACCGGGGAGCTGTTTTTT
CDR3aa: CASSPLLAVNTGELFF

abundance: NA
j_gene: TRBJ2-1
d_gene: TRBD1
v_gene: TRBV4-1
CDR3nt: TGCGCCAGCAGCGCACAGGGGGTCAATGAGCAGTTCTTC
CDR3aa: CASSAQGVNEQFF

abundance: NA
j_gene: TRBJ1-2
d_gene: TRBD1
v_gene: TRBV6-1
CDR3nt: TGTGCCAGCAGTGCGGGGACAGGGGGCCCCATATATGGTGGCTACACCTTC
CDR3aa: CASSAGTGGPIYGGYTF

abundance: NA
j_gene: TRBJ2-3
d_gene: TRBD1
v_gene: TRBV5-1
CDR3nt: TGCGCCAGCACCGGGGGACAGGGGATTACAGATACGCAGTATTTT
CDR3aa: CASTGGQGITDTQYF

abundance: once
j_gene: TRBJ2-5
d_gene: TRBD1
v_gene: TRBV18
CDR3nt: TGTGCCAGCTCATCTGGGAGCGGACAGGAGGAGACCCAGTACTTC
CDR3aa: CASSSGSGQEETQYF

abundance: NA
j_gene: TRBJ2-1
d_gene: NA
v_gene: TRBV11-2
CDR3nt: TGTGCCAGCAGCTTAGGCGATCGGTTCGGGAGTAATTATGAGCAGTTCTTC
CDR3aa: CASSLGDRFGSNYEQFF

abundance: NA
j_gene: TRBJ2-2
d_gene: TRBD1
v_gene: TRBV27
CDR3nt: TGTGCCAGCAGTTTACAGGGGGCCCGGACCGGGGAGCTGTTTTTT
CDR3aa: CASSLQGARTGELFF

abundance: NA
j_gene: TRBJ2-5
d_gene: NA
v_gene: TRBV15
CDR3nt: TGTGCCACCAGCAGAGGTGGGGAGACCCAGTACTTC
CDR3aa: CATSRGGETQYF

abundance: few
j_gene: TRBJ2-3
d_gene: NA
v_gene: TRBV7-7
CDR3nt: TGTGCCAGCAGCTTAGAGCCGGGGGCAGATACGCAGTATTTT
CDR3aa: CASSLEPGADTQYF

abundance: NA
j_gene: TRBJ2-7
d_gene: NA
v_gene: TRBV5-1
CDR3nt: TGCGCCAGCAGCTTGGGTCCTACCCAGCCCATATCCTACGAGCAGTACTTC
CDR3aa: CASSLGPTQPISYEQYF

abundance: NA
j_gene: TRBJ2-1
d_gene: NA
v_gene: TRBV25-1
CDR3nt: TGTGCCAGCAGTGATTCCCTCGAGTCCAGGGAGCAGTTCTTC
CDR3aa: CASSDSLESREQFF

abundance: NA
j_gene: TRBJ2-2
d_gene: NA
v_gene: TRBV7-3
CDR3nt: TGTGCCAGCAGCTCCCAGTCAGGGGCGGCGAACACCGGGGAGCTGTTTTTT
CDR3aa: CASSSQSGAANTGELFF

abundance: few
j_gene: TRBJ1-5
d_gene: NA
v_gene: TRBV27
CDR3nt: TGTGCCAGCAGCTCGGGATTTAGCAATCAGCCCCAGCATTTT
CDR3aa: CASSSGFSNQPQHF

abundance: NA
j_gene: TRBJ1-1
d_gene: NA
v_gene: TRBV7-3
CDR3nt: TGTGCCAGCAGCCTTCACATGAACACTGAAGCTTTCTTT
CDR3aa: CASSLHMNTEAFF

abundance: NA
j_gene: TRBJ2-2
d_gene: NA
v_gene: TRBV18
CDR3nt: TGTGCCAGTGTCGTTCTGGCCGGGGAGCTGTTTTTT
CDR3aa: CASVVLAGELFF

abundance: NA
j_gene: TRBJ2-4
d_gene: NA
v_gene: TRBV29-1
CDR3nt: TGCAGCGTTGAAACGACAGGTAACATGCACTTC
CDR3aa: CSVETTGNMHF

abundance: NA
j_gene: TRBJ1-2
d_gene: TRBD1
v_gene: TRBV6-1
CDR3nt: TGTGCCAGCAGCCCCACGGGACAGGGGGGCGGCTACACCTTC
CDR3aa: CASSPTGQGGGYTF

abundance: NA
j_gene: TRBJ1-2
d_gene: NA
v_gene: TRBV4-1
CDR3nt: TGCGCCAGCAGCCAACCAACGGAAGATGGGTTGAGATTGAGGGGCTACACCTTC
CDR3aa: CASSQPTEDGLRLRGYTF

abundance: NA
j_gene: TRBJ2-4
d_gene: TRBD2
v_gene: TRBV7-2
CDR3nt: TGTGCCAGCAGCTTAGAGGGAACTAGCGGGGGAAACATTCAGTACTTC
CDR3aa: CASSLEGTSGGNIQYF

abundance: NA
j_gene: TRBJ1-2
d_gene: NA
v_gene: TRBV28
CDR3nt: TGTGCCAGCAACCCAGGGTCGGATGGCTACACCTTC
CDR3aa: CASNPGSDGYTF

abundance: once
j_gene: TRBJ2-7
d_gene: NA
v_gene: TRBV5-3
CDR3nt: TGTGCCAGAAGCTTGCAGGATCGGCCAGAGCAGTACTTC
CDR3aa: CARSLQDRPEQYF